Listed below are T cell receptor beta chains from one sample, sequenced in a study of a mutant IDH1 vaccine in newly diagnosed glioma. TCRdb keeps only in-frame clones here, not all; method: immunoSEQ multiplex PCR. The data contain approximately 26,000 clones, roughly nine tenths of them singletons. Antigens for these TCRs are unknown. The specimen comprised PBMCs, sampled from a glioma patient whose treatment included an IDH1 peptide vaccine. These receptor sequences come from a man younger than 35 with glioma. The CDR3 runs from the conserved cysteine through the conserved F or W. The order of the fields is D gene, clone size, V gene, J gene, CDR3 DNA, CDR3 protein. D genes are given only for firm matches. Clone sizes are given selectively: once, few, many, or a class where the clone is expanded.

>NA|NA|TRBV11-2|TRBJ2-7
TGTGCCAGCAGCTTCCTCGACGAATTGAACGAGCAGTACTTC
CASSFLDELNEQYF
>NA|NA|TRBV6-5|TRBJ2-7
TGTGCCAGCAGTTACGGCGGACAGTGGTACTTC
CASSYGGQWYF
>NA|NA|TRBV29-1|TRBJ2-2
TGCAGCGTCGCCCTAGAGGTCCACACCGGGGAGCTGTTTTTT
CSVALEVHTGELFF
>NA|NA|TRBV6-5|TRBJ2-1
TGTGCCAGCAGAGAAACTAGCCCTAACGGGGATGAGCAGTTCTTC
CASRETSPNGDEQFF
>NA|once|TRBV7-2|TRBJ1-2
TGTGCCAGCAGCAGCATCGAGGCCCTCTATGGCTACACCTTC
CASSSIEALYGYTF
>NA|NA|TRBV28|TRBJ1-2
TGTGCCAGCATCGGTTGGTCGGACTATGGCTACACCTTC
CASIGWSDYGYTF
>NA|NA|TRBV18|TRBJ1-1
TGTGCCAGCTCACCACGGGTGGCAAACACTGAAGCTTTCTTT
CASSPRVANTEAFF
>NA|NA|TRBV25-1|TRBJ1-1
TGTGCCAGCAGTGAATATAAGGGGTCGGGCACTGAAGCTTTCTTT
CASSEYKGSGTEAFF
>NA|NA|TRBV6-5|TRBJ2-5
TGTGCCAGCAGTCTCGGGACCCCCGGGAAGACCCAGTACTTC
CASSLGTPGKTQYF
>NA|NA|TRBV2|TRBJ1-1
TGTGCCAGCAGCCCGCCCGTCACTGAAGCTTTCTTT
CASSPPVTEAFF
>TRBD2|NA|TRBV7-2|TRBJ2-1
TGTGCCAGCAAGGGACTAGCGGGTTCCGAGTTCTTC
CASKGLAGSEFF
>TRBD1|NA|TRBV7-2|TRBJ1-6
TGTGCCAGCAGGGTACAGGGGAGCTCCTATAATTCACCCCTCCACTTT
CASRVQGSSYNSPLHF
>NA|NA|TRBV6-5|TRBJ1-2
TGTGCCAGCAGTTACTCCGGAGGGGGTGGCTATGGCTACACCTTC
CASSYSGGGGYGYTF
>TRBD2|NA|TRBV30|TRBJ2-7
TGTGCCTGGAGTGTAGGCGGGAGCTTGCGGGAGCAGTACTTC
CAWSVGGSLREQYF
>TRBD1|once|TRBV5-6|TRBJ2-1
TGTGCCAGCAGCAGGGGCGGGACAGGGGTGAATGAGCAGTTCTTC
CASSRGGTGVNEQFF
>NA|NA|TRBV27|TRBJ1-1
TGTGCCACCGTTTTTAACACTGAAGCTTTCTTT
CATVFNTEAFF
>NA|NA|TRBV30|TRBJ1-4
TGTGCCTGGAGTGTATTGGAAAAACTGTTTTTT
CAWSVLEKLFF
>TRBD2|NA|TRBV10-3|TRBJ2-7
TGTGCCATCAAACCAGCGGGAGGAGCCGAGCAGTACTTC
CAIKPAGGAEQYF
>NA|few|TRBV30|TRBJ1-5
TGTGCCTGGAGTCGAGGAGGGAATAGCAATCAGCCCCAGCATTTT
CAWSRGGNSNQPQHF
>NA|few|TRBV5-4|TRBJ1-2
TGTGCCAGCAGCTTGCCCTCACTGGGGGGCTACACCTTC
CASSLPSLGGYTF
>TRBD2|few|TRBV6-1|TRBJ2-2
TGTGCCAGCAGGGGGACTAGCGGGAAAATCGGGGAGCTGTTTTTT
CASRGTSGKIGELFF
>NA|NA|TRBV7-2|TRBJ1-5
TGTGCCAGCAGCTCAGGGTACCAGGGAGATCAGCCCCAGCATTTT
CASSSGYQGDQPQHF
>NA|NA|TRBV11-2|TRBJ1-1
TGTGCCAGCAGCTTAGAGGCAGGGACGACTGAAGCTTTCTTT
CASSLEAGTTEAFF
>NA|NA|TRBV29-1|TRBJ1-1
TGCAGCGCCCCTATAGGACAGCGTGAAGCTTTCTTT
CSAPIGQREAFF
>NA|NA|TRBV5-4|TRBJ1-2
TGTGCCAGCAGACCCTGGGGGGACAACTATGGCTACACCTTC
CASRPWGDNYGYTF
>TRBD1|NA|TRBV5-1|TRBJ1-4
TGCGCCAGCAGCGGTGGGACAGACGGGCCTAATGAAAAACTGTTTTTT
CASSGGTDGPNEKLFF
>NA|NA|TRBV6-5|TRBJ1-1
TGTGCCAGCAATCTACAGGTGAACACTGAAGCTTTCTTT
CASNLQVNTEAFF
>NA|NA|TRBV5-1|TRBJ2-5
TGCGCCAGCAGCTTGGGGAACAGGGAGTGGGAGACCCAGTACTTC
CASSLGNREWETQYF
>TRBD1|NA|TRBV30|TRBJ2-2
TGTGCCCGTAACGACAGGGGGCGCGGCGGGGAGCTGTTTTTT
CARNDRGRGGELFF
>TRBD2|few|TRBV6-4|TRBJ2-3
TGTGCCAGCAGTGAGCGGGAGGGCACAGATACGCAGTATTTT
CASSEREGTDTQYF
>NA|NA|TRBV19|TRBJ2-7
TGTGCCAGTAGTATACCGCCCTACGAGCAGTACTTC
CASSIPPYEQYF
>NA|NA|TRBV5-4|TRBJ2-2
TGTGCCAGCAGCCCGGACACCGGGGAGCTGTTTTTT
CASSPDTGELFF
>NA|NA|TRBV7-9|TRBJ1-2
TGTGCCAGCAGCTTATCCAGGGGTAACTATGGCTACACCTTC
CASSLSRGNYGYTF
>NA|NA|TRBV29-1|TRBJ1-2
TGCAGCGTGCAGGGAGCTAACTATGGCTACACCTTC
CSVQGANYGYTF
>NA|NA|TRBV14|TRBJ1-6
TGTGCCAGCAGCCCCTTATTTGGAGGGGCTAATTCACCCCTCCACTTT
CASSPLFGGANSPLHF
>TRBD2|NA|TRBV6-5|TRBJ2-7
TGTGCCAGCAGCGACCGGGGGGGCGAGCAGTACTTC
CASSDRGGEQYF
>NA|NA|TRBV5-1|TRBJ2-3
TGCGCCAGCAGCCGGGACGTCCGCGATGATACGCAGTATTTT
CASSRDVRDDTQYF
>NA|NA|TRBV4-1|TRBJ1-4
TGCGCCAGCAGCCAAGATGGGGGTTCTAATGAAAAACTGTTTTTT
CASSQDGGSNEKLFF
>NA|NA|TRBV19|TRBJ1-1
TGTGCCAGTAGTCGAAAGAGGGGCCTGAACACTGAAGCTTTCTTT
CASSRKRGLNTEAFF
>NA|NA|TRBV4-1|TRBJ2-1
TGCGCCAGCAGCCACCAGGAAGGGTCCTACAATGAGCAGTTCTTC
CASSHQEGSYNEQFF
>NA|NA|TRBV30|TRBJ1-4
TGTGCCTGGAGTGTCCCCTTCCGGGATGAAAAACTGTTTTTT
CAWSVPFRDEKLFF
>NA|NA|TRBV4-2|TRBJ1-1
TGTGCCAGCAGCCCGGCTGACAGGAAGGGTCCTGAAGCTTTCTTT
CASSPADRKGPEAFF
>NA|NA|TRBV18|TRBJ1-5
TGTGCCAGCTCACCCACAGGGATCAATAGCAATCAGCCCCAGCATTTT
CASSPTGINSNQPQHF
>TRBD2|NA|TRBV6-5|TRBJ2-7
TGTGCCAGCGGCCGGGGGAGGGCGAACTCCTACGAGCAGTACTTC
CASGRGRANSYEQYF
>TRBD1|once|TRBV7-8|TRBJ2-5
TGTGCCAGCAGCTTAGGCGGACAGGGCGGGGAGACCCAGTACTTC
CASSLGGQGGETQYF
>TRBD2|once|TRBV5-6|TRBJ2-1
TGTGCCAGCAGCTTGAGGGCTAGCGGGAACAATGAGCAGTTCTTC
CASSLRASGNNEQFF
>NA|NA|TRBV6-5|TRBJ1-2
TGTGCCAGCAGTCGAACCGGGACACCTAACTATGGCTACACCTTC
CASSRTGTPNYGYTF
>TRBD1|NA|TRBV4-1|TRBJ1-4
TGCGCCAGCAGCCAAGATGGAGGGGGCCGTGAAAAACTGTTTTTT
CASSQDGGGREKLFF
>NA|NA|TRBV7-9|TRBJ1-2
TGTGCCAGCAGCTTGGGGGCCGGCTATGGCTACACCTTC
CASSLGAGYGYTF
>NA|medium-sized|TRBV6-6|TRBJ1-5
TGTGCCAGCAGACTTAGCAATCAGCCCCAGCATTTT
CASRLSNQPQHF
>NA|NA|TRBV7-2|TRBJ2-2
TGTGCCAGCAGCCCAGACAGAGGAGGCGGGGAGCTGTTTTTT
CASSPDRGGGELFF
>NA|NA|TRBV6-6|TRBJ2-7
TGTGCCAGCAGTTACTCGAATTACGAGCAGTACTTC
CASSYSNYEQYF
>TRBD1|medium-sized|TRBV14|TRBJ1-4
TGTGCCAGCAGCCAAAGGACAGGCGCACCTGCCGAAGGGCTGTTTTTT
CASSQRTGAPAEGLFF
>TRBD2|NA|TRBV7-6|TRBJ2-3
TGTGCCAGCAGCTTAGCTAGCGGGATCACAGATACGCAGTATTTT
CASSLASGITDTQYF
>NA|NA|TRBV5-4|TRBJ1-4
TGTGCCAGCAGCCCGGACCGATTTAATGAAAAACTGTTTTTT
CASSPDRFNEKLFF
>NA|NA|TRBV30|TRBJ1-4
TGTGCCTGGACCGGGACGGTACATGAAAAACTGTTTTTT
CAWTGTVHEKLFF
>TRBD1|once|TRBV2|TRBJ2-7
TGTGCCAGCAGTGAATTGGACAGGGACCAGTACTTC
CASSELDRDQYF